Shown below are 12 T cell receptor beta chains from a single sample sequenced in a study of technical replicates of blood from a handful of donors. Some clones are missing from TCRdb's copy, which holds only in-frame ones; the method was immunoSEQ multiplex PCR. The table has approximately 81,000 clones, roughly 96% seen once. Sequenced sample: T cells isolated from PBMCs. The receptors were gathered from a human donor in good health.

The CDR3 protein is CAWRTGAGLGYTF. Written as DNA, the CDR3 is TGTGCCTGGAGAACAGGGGCCGGTCTCGGCTACACCTTC. The chain is built from TRBV30 and TRBJ1-2, with 7 nucleotides matching TRBD1. V gave up 3 bases and J gave up 8 bases; unmatched junction bases: 9. Looked up from germline, CDR1 is GTSNPN and CDR2 is SVGIG (reference sequence). This CDR3 has 13 residues.

The rearrangement joins TRBV5-5 to TRBJ1-6; D not certain. CDR3 length: 19 residues. CDR1 and CDR2 from the germline V gene are SGHKS and YYEKEE (reference sequence). With 3 bases removed from V and 0 bases from J, the gap between germline ends came to 19 bases. For the CDR3, the DNA is TGTGCCAGCAGCTCTAAAAACTACAGAGGGAGCTCCTATAATTCACCCCTCCACTTT. This encodes CASSSKNYRGSSYNSPLHF.

The genes are TRBV4-1 and TRBJ1-3; a possible D gene is TRBD1 (6 bases). Per the germline V gene, CDR1 is MGHRA and CDR2 is YSYEKL. CDR3 length equals 17 residues. Trimming left V 0 bases short and J 0 bases short, with 12 bases between. The CDR3 protein is CASSQEPTGFSGNTIYF. The CDR3 bases are TGCGCCAGCAGCCAAGAGCCTACAGGGTTCTCTGGAAACACCATATATTTT.

V is TRBV29-1 and J is TRBJ2-2, with D perhaps TRBD1 (8 bases). The V and J ends lost 6 bases and 6 bases respectively, with 17 bases between them. CDR1 is SQVTM and CDR2 is ANQGSEA in the germline V gene. This CDR3 comprises 14 residues. CDR3 DNA: TGCAGCGTGGGGGGGACAGGTTCCCCCGGGGAGCTGTTTTTT. This codes for CSVGGTGSPGELFF.

The rearrangement uses TRBV4-2 and TRBJ2-5; 13 bases agree with TRBD2. Trimming removed 0 bases from V and 2 bases from J; junction bases left unmatched: 12. CDR1 is LGHNA and CDR2 is YNFKEQ in the germline V gene. The CDR3 is 20 amino acids. The CDR3 DNA is TGTGCCAGCAGCCAAGATCTGAGGACTAGCGGGGGAAGAACACAAGAGACCCAGTACTTC. Translating it yields CASSQDLRTSGGRTQETQYF.

CDR3 nucleotides: TGTGCCAGCAGTTGGGCTGACAATGAGCAGTTCTTC. It specifies CASSWADNEQFF. The V gene is TRBV6-6, the J gene TRBJ2-1; D is unclear. The germline V gene has CDR1 MNHNY and CDR2 SVGAGI (reference sequence). The CDR3 has 12 amino acids. V was clipped by 4 bases and J by 5 bases, with 6 bases between them.

The chain recombines TRBV5-1 with TRBJ2-1, with 9 bases matching TRBD2. V trimming: 2 bases; J trimming: 9 bases; junction bases outside the gene matches: 6. Germline CDR1 SGHRS, CDR2 YFSETQ. The CDR3 is 14 residues long. This chain's CDR3 is CASSLGGGDREQFF. CDR3 nucleotides: TGCGCCAGCAGCTTAGGCGGGGGGGACCGTGAGCAGTTCTTC. Full variable domain (remainder filled in from reference TRBV5-1 and TRBJ2-1): KAGVTQTPRYLIKTRGQQVTLSCSPISGHRSVSWYQQTPGQGLQFLFEYFSETQRNKGNFPGRFSGRQFSNSRSEMNVSTLELGDSALYLCASSLGGGDREQFFGPGTRLTVL.

The J gene is TRBJ1-5, the V gene TRBV5-1; 8 bases line up with TRBD1. The CDR3 is made up of 15 amino acids. Germline V CDR1 and CDR2: SGHRS, YFSETQ. V was pared by 0 bases and J by 6 bases, with 5 bases of the junction left unmatched. In nucleotides, the CDR3 is TGCGCCAGCAGCTTGGAGGGACAGGTATCTCAGCCCCAGCATTTT. It translates to CASSLEGQVSQPQHF.

V gene TRBV4-1 combines with J gene TRBJ1-5; no firm D call. V was shortened by 4 bases and J by 0 bases, with 13 bases between the two germline ends. The CDR3 extends over 16 amino acids. Per germline, CDR1 MGHRA and CDR2 YSYEKL. CDR3 in amino acids: CASSPWGGNSNQPQHF. Written as DNA, the CDR3 is TGCGCCAGCAGCCCCTGGGGAGGAAATAGCAATCAGCCCCAGCATTTT.

CDR3 sequence (DNA): TGCAGCGTTGTTTCTGTTCGGGACAGAAGCTCCTACGAGCAGTACTTC. This gives the protein CSVVSVRDRSSYEQYF. The chain uses TRBV29-1 and TRBJ2-7; 7 bases fit TRBD1. The CDR3 has 16 amino acids. Germline V gives CDR1 SQVTM, CDR2 ANQGSEA. V trimming: 4 bases; J trimming: 0 bases; junction bases outside the gene matches: 12.

V usage is TRBV19 and J usage is TRBJ1-1; D is possibly TRBD1 (5 bases). Deletions cut 5 bases from V and 1 base from J, with 11 bases between. The germline V gene has CDR1 LNHDA and CDR2 SQIVND (reference sequence). This CDR3 comprises 14 residues. CDR3 sequence: CASSWGRKNTEAFF. CDR3 sequence (DNA): TGTGCCAGTAGTTGGGGCAGGAAGAACACTGAAGCTTTCTTT. Together with reference TRBV19 and TRBJ1-1, the CDR3 gives the full variable domain: DGGITQSPKYLFRKEGQNVTLSCEQNLNHDAMYWYRQDPGQGLRLIYYSQIVNDFQKGDIAEGYSVSREKKESFPLTVTSAQKNPTAFYLCASSWGRKNTEAFFGQGTRLTVV.

The chain has TRBV7-9 and TRBJ2-5; D is undetermined. CDR3 length: 14 residues. The V gene's germline CDR1 is SEHNR and CDR2 FQNEAQ (reference sequence). Trimming removed 5 bases at V and 3 bases at J, with 13 bases between. The CDR3 spells CASSPKALEETQYF. The CDR3 DNA sequence: TGTGCCAGCAGCCCAAAAGCCCTCGAAGAGACCCAGTACTTC.